Sequencing of this T cell receptor beta chain was carried out in a study of T cells after yellow fever vaccination (dated 2019 in TCRdb). Context from the whole study: The SMART-Seq v4 Ultra Low Input RNA kit was used to prepare libraries from fractions with low cell numbers. To follow T-cell clones before and after both primary and booster YFV17D yellow fever vaccination, bulk TCR alpha and beta repertoires underwent longitudinal sequencing. Two healthy male donors made up the cohort, one aged 18 to 30 years and the other aged 30 to 40 years. Blood samples were taken at several timepoints before and after primary and secondary immunization, and bulk PBMC replicates and cell subsets were isolated. The full study reports these points: Only a couple of donors were included in the study, so the extent to which the findings can be generalized is limited. Most clones expanded after primary vaccination were re-detected after the booster (around 96% of CD4 and 80% to 90% of CD8), suggesting broad memory maintenance. Computational filtering was needed because FACS-sorted repertoires could contain abundant contaminating clonotypes from the bulk population. A small share of clonotypes occurred in both CD4 and CD8 compartments, likely arising from convergent recombination. Compared with the primary T-cell response, the secondary T-cell response was faster but weaker, reaching its peak on day 5 rather than on day 15.

Sequencer: Illumina NovaSeq 6000. TCR cDNA was synthesized by 5'RACE template switching, through which a universal primer site and unique molecular identifiers were introduced. cDNA synthesis was primed from both the TCR alpha and TCR beta constant segments. Library amplification used two PCR steps, and the second PCR step added sample barcodes and sequencing adapters. Sequencing of the libraries was done on either Illumina HiSeq 2500 (2x100 bp) or NovaSeq (2x150 bp). Processing in the source paper ran as follows. Demultiplexing of reads and collapsing into UMI consensus sequences were performed with MIGEC, and V(D)J alignment was carried out with MiXCR. Using edgeR on replicate PBMC samples, clonotypes were called vaccine-responding if FDR was below 0.01 and the log2 fold change was above 5 up to day 15. Bulk clonotypes were assigned CD4 or CD8 identity according to which sequenced CD4 or CD8 repertoire held them at higher abundance. TCRdb's own reprocessing of the public reads used fastp at Q25 and MiXCR and kept productive beta chains. Rows with one shared CDR3 protein collapse into an entry with the most common genes and DNA. TCRdb, rather than the study authors, made the V and J calls. The sample table holds just over 250,000 distinct CDR3 sequences, of which roughly 5% were seen once. In total, the top ten clones hold roughly 3.3% of the sample.

The intended sense of this specimen's treatment or condition label: live attenuated yellow fever vaccine strain. A standard Ficoll-Paque protocol was used to isolate PBMCs from peripheral blood. Dynabeads CD4 and CD8 positive selection kits were used to isolate the CD4 and CD8 T-cell fractions. TriZol was used to extract RNA from bulk PBMCs, CD4 and CD8 fractions, and dextramer-positive and dextramer-negative fractions. This clonotype appeared a few times. Its antigen remains unidentified. The sample holds no much larger clone one base away, and base qualities are not on file. The input for sequencing was CD4+ T cells sorted from PBMCs, taken on the day of the yellow fever booster vaccination. The clonotype comes from a man between 18 and 35 years old who received the YFV17D yellow fever vaccine.

The CDR3 region has the sequence CASRLGLAPTRSYNEQFF. The sequence in DNA is TGTGCCAGCAGGCTCGGACTAGCGCCTACCCGCTCCTACAATGAGCAGTTCTTC. The chain joins TRBV5-4 to TRBJ2-1, and TRBD2 matches 9 of the central bases. Germline trimming: 5 bases from V, 0 bases from J; junction bases outside gene matches: 12. Inclusive of the bounding cysteine and phenylalanine, the CDR3 is 18 residues long. The DNA shown is the 54-base CDR3, in frame from base 1. CDR1 SGHNT and CDR2 YYREEE were looked up in the germline V gene (reference sequence).